Listed here is a single T cell receptor (beta chain). Generated by immunoSEQ multiplex PCR, the TCRdb table keeps only in-frame clones and is missing some. The table shows fewer than 110,000 clones, with around 88% occurring only once. After autologous stem cell transplantation all patients relapsed, and prior brentuximab vedotin exposure differed between cohorts. The sample is drawn from a study of PD-1 blockade in classical Hodgkin lymphoma. The source was peripheral blood mononuclear cells (PBMCs), collected before the second cycle of nivolumab. The receptor was isolated from a human donor with classical Hodgkin lymphoma.

The CDR3 protein is CASGTGGLETQYF. The CDR3, as DNA: TGTGCCAGCGGGACAGGGGGCTTAGAGACCCAGTACTTC. The rearrangement uses TRBV27 and TRBJ2-5, with 12 positions matching TRBD1. Germline assignment: CDR1 MNHEY and CDR2 SMNVEV (reference sequence). Trimming took 8 bases from V and 4 from J; bases not matched to a gene: 2. This CDR3 has 13 amino acids.